This TCR beta chain was recorded in a study of CD8+ T cells in alopecia areata. Study overall: Disease severity was quantified as SALT score of affected scalp area.

cDNA reverse transcribed from extracted RNA served as the sequencing template. The assay was immunoSEQ multiplex PCR, and TCRdb's table has in-frame clones only and misses some. The table has about 110,000 clones, roughly three fifths seen once. This sample's treatment: oral pan-JAK inhibitor, 5-10 mg twice daily. V lost 1 base and J 5 bases, leaving 11 bases between the germline ends. The CDR3 sequence is 14 residues long. Germline CDR1 reads MGHRA; CDR2 reads YSYEKL. The receptor was isolated from a human donor with alopecia areata. This rearrangement joins TRBV4-1 to TRBJ2-5; D unclear. The sample consisted of CD8+ T cells sorted from blood, taken at week 24, from a patient treated with tofacitinib. CDR3 coding DNA: TGCGCCAGCAGCCAAGTGGCCGGTTGGGAGACCCAGTACTTC. It encodes CASSQVAGWETQYF.